Given below is one T cell receptor (beta chain) in context. This entry is derived from a study of blood T cell repertoires in COVID-19. Study-level background: Samples taken during acute and convalescent COVID-19 were collected in the United States, Italy and Spain.

Per germline, CDR1 SGHRS and CDR2 YFSETQ. CDR3 length: 14 residues. The V and J ends lost 4 bases and 3 bases, in that order; junction bases with no gene match: 7. Profiling relied on immunoSEQ multiplex PCR, and the TCRdb table lists in-frame clones only, not all of them. The sample contains more than 150,000 clones, around 90% of which appear only once. Sequencing used peripheral blood. The chain uses TRBV5-1 and TRBJ2-7, with 7 positions matching TRBD1. This receptor was obtained from a man between 45 and 60 years old with acute or convalescent COVID-19. Here the CDR3 DNA reads TGCGCCAGCAGCACCGGGACAGTGGGCTACGAGCAGTACTTC. It translates to CASSTGTVGYEQYF.